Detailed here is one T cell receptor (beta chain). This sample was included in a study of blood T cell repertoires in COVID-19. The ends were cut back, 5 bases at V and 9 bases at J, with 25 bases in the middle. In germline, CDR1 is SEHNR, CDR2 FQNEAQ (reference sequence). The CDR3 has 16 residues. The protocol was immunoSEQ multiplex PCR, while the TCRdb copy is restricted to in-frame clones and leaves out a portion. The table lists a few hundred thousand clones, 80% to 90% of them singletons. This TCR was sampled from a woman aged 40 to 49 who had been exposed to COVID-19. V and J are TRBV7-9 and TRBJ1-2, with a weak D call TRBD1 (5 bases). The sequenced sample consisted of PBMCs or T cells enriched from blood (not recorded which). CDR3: CASSVNPQRGLTSYTF. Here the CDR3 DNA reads TGTGCCAGCAGCGTAAACCCCCAACGGGGGTTAACGAGCTACACCTTC.